This TCR beta chain was captured by sequencing in a study of blood T cell repertoires in COVID-19. About the research overall: T cells, B-cell-depleted T cells, or PBMCs provided the cDNA or gDNA that served as material.

There are 17 residues in the CDR3. Germline V lookup: CDR1 SGHRS, CDR2 YFSETQ. The ends were cut back, 4 bases at V and 0 bases at J, with 16 bases in the middle. As handled by the study authors: Reference gene primer amplification in the assay estimated nucleated cell counts. The data were produced by immunoSEQ multiplex PCR, yet TCRdb's version contains in-frame clones alone and is incomplete. D and trimming come from the DNA, and the V and J calls and clone size come from that table. The data show over 120,000 clones, 80% to 90% seen once. What was sequenced was peripheral blood. The sequence was obtained from a woman between 50 and 59 years old with acute or convalescent COVID-19. The V call is TRBV5-1, the J call TRBJ2-2; a possible D gene is TRBD1 (6 bases). CDR3 in amino acids: CASSVNRAPTNTGELFF. The CDR3 bases are TGCGCCAGCAGCGTTAACAGGGCGCCCACGAACACCGGGGAGCTGTTTTTT.